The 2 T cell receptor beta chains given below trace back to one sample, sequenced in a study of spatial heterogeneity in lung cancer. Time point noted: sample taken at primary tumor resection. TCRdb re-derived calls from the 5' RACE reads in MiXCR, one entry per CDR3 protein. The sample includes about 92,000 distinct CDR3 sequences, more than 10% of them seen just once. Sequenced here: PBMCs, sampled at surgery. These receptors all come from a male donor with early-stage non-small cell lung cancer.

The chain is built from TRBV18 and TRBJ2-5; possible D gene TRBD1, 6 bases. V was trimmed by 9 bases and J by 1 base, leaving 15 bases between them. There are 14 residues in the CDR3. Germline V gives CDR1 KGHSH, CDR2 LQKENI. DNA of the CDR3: TGTGCCAGTAACATCGCAGGGGTCCAAGAGACCCAGTACTTC. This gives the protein CASNIAGVQETQYF.

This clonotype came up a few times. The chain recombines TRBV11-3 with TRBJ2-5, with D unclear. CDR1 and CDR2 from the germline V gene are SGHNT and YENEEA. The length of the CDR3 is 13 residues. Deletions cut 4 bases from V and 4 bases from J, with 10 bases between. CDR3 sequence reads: CASSYTLGETQYF. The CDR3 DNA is TGTGCCAGCAGCTACACTCTAGGAGAGACCCAGTACTTC.